The 10 T cell receptor beta chains given below trace back to one sample, sequenced in a study of shared clonotypes between healthy human individuals. Produced via immunoSEQ multiplex PCR; TCRdb's table is partial and in-frame only. The sample lists approximately 2,000,000 clones; 85% to 95% were seen once. The sample consisted of naive CD4+ T cells from PBMCs. Subset reported: CD45RA+ positively selected. The receptors derive from a man younger than 30 in good health. Some clones in this sample may be carry-over from other donors' samples.

The chain uses TRBV7-9 and TRBJ2-5; perhaps TRBD1 as D (6 bases). This CDR3 has 13 residues. Germline V gives CDR1 SEHNR, CDR2 FQNEAQ (reference sequence). V was cut by 5 bases and J by 3 bases, with 10 bases left in between. The CDR3 loop is CASSPRTEETQYF. CDR3 nucleotide sequence: TGTGCCAGCAGCCCCCGGACAGAAGAGACCCAGTACTTC. Using reference TRBV7-9 and TRBJ2-5 for the parts outside the CDR3, the full variable domain is DTGVSQNPRHKITKRGQNVTFRCDPISEHNRLYWYRQTLGQGPEFLTYFQNEAQLEKSRLLSDRFSAERPKGSFSTLEIQRTEQGDSAMYLCASSPRTEETQYFGPGTRLLVL.

V is TRBV7-9 and J is TRBJ2-7; 8 nucleotides align to TRBD2. Germline lookup yields CDR1 SEHNR and CDR2 FQNEAQ (reference sequence). V lost 5 bases and J lost 4; bases outside the gene matches: 7. The CDR3 is 14 residues long. CDR3 protein: CASSPPPGGYEQYF. CDR3 bases: TGTGCCAGCAGCCCCCCTCCGGGGGGGTACGAGCAGTACTTC.

Of note for this clone: This sample includes further DNA sequences coding for the same CDR3. This chain joins TRBV20-1 and TRBJ2-5; D ambiguous. CDR3 length equals 11 residues. Germline CDR1 is DFQATT and CDR2 is SNEGSKA (reference sequence). The germline V and J ends were trimmed by 3 bases and 4 bases, with 6 bases remaining between them. The CDR3 nucleotides are TGCAGTGCTAGCCCCCGAGAGACCCAGTACTTC. It encodes CSASPRETQYF.

V gene TRBV6-1 combines with J gene TRBJ2-1; 7 bases are shared with TRBD1. The V segment lost 4 bases and the J segment 3 bases; nucleotides outside the gene matches: 3. The CDR3 has 14 residues. Germline CDR1 MNHNS, CDR2 SASEGT. This chain's CDR3 is CASSGQGNYNEQFF. DNA of the CDR3: TGTGCCAGCAGTGGACAGGGAAACTACAATGAGCAGTTCTTC.

The rearrangement uses TRBV11-2 and TRBJ2-5; no clear D. Germline CDR1 is SGHAT and CDR2 is FQNNGV. With 5 bases removed from V and 0 bases from J, the gap between germline ends came to 10 bases. This CDR3 spans 14 amino acids. CDR3 coding DNA: TGTGCCAGCAGCCCCGGCAGATACCAAGAGACCCAGTACTTC. Translated: CASSPGRYQETQYF. Using reference TRBV11-2 and TRBJ2-5 for the parts outside the CDR3, the full variable domain is EAGVAQSPRYKIIEKRQSVAFWCNPISGHATLYWYQQILGQGPKLLIQFQNNGVVDDSQLPKDRFSAERLKGVDSTLKIQPAKLEDSAVYLCASSPGRYQETQYFGPGTRLLVL.

The chain recombines TRBV18 with TRBJ2-7, with D perhaps matching TRBD1 or TRBD2 (7 bases each). The CDR3 runs 15 residues. Trimming cost V 6 bases and J 3 bases, with 18 bases left between them. Per germline, CDR1 KGHSH and CDR2 LQKENI. The CDR3 is CASSQGGSLYYEQYF. The CDR3 DNA sequence: TGTGCCAGCTCCCAGGGGGGGTCCCTTTACTACGAGCAGTACTTC. The full variable domain, its missing parts supplied by reference TRBV18 and TRBJ2-7, is NAGVMQNPRHLVRRRGQEARLRCSPMKGHSHVYWYRQLPEEGLKFMVYLQKENIIDESGMPKERFSAEFPKEGPSILRIQQVVRGDSAAYFCASSQGGSLYYEQYFGPGTRLTVT.

V usage is TRBV28 and J usage is TRBJ1-2, with D possibly matching TRBD1 (6 bases). V lost 2 bases to trimming and J lost 6 bases, with 13 bases between them. This CDR3 region has 14 residues. Germline V gene data show CDR1 as MDHEN and CDR2 as SYDVKM. CDR3 loop: CASSLLQGAHGYTF. The CDR3 DNA follows: TGTGCCAGCAGTTTACTACAGGGTGCCCATGGCTACACCTTC.

The chain carries TRBV4-1 and TRBJ2-7; TRBD1 agrees at 7 bases. CDR3 length: 14 amino acids. The junction had 7 bases not matched to a gene; V was cut back by 3 bases and J by 5 bases. Per germline, CDR1 MGHRA and CDR2 YSYEKL. The CDR3 protein is CASSQPGQRNEQYF. As DNA, the CDR3 is TGCGCCAGCAGCCAGCCGGGACAGAGGAACGAGCAGTACTTC.

This chain links TRBV5-1 with TRBJ1-2; D is possibly TRBD1 (5 bases). Trimming removed 1 base at V and 8 bases at J, with 12 bases between. Germline CDR1 is SGHRS and CDR2 is YFSETQ. The CDR3 is made up of 13 amino acids. Written as DNA, the CDR3 is TGCGCCAGCAGCTTGAGCGGGACGTTGGGCTACACCTTC. This sequence encodes CASSLSGTLGYTF.

The chain links TRBV10-3 to TRBJ2-1; 12 nucleotides line up with TRBD2. Germline-derived CDR1 and CDR2 are ENHRY and SYGVKD. The V segment lost 6 bases and the J segment 4 bases; nucleotides outside the gene matches: 7. This CDR3 comprises 16 residues. The CDR3 sequence is CAIRTSSGGAYNEQFF. CDR3 DNA sequence: TGTGCCATCAGGACCTCTAGCGGGGGGGCGTACAATGAGCAGTTCTTC.